This record looks at one T cell receptor beta chain sequence and its context. The CDR3 is 13 amino acids. The V and J ends lost 10 bases and 4 bases, in that order; junction bases with no gene match: 6. Germline CDR1 is SNHLY and CDR2 is FYNNEI. The study ran its PCR with 60 Vbeta and 13 Jbeta primers. Assay used: immunoSEQ multiplex PCR; TCRdb lists only in-frame clones, some missing. Counted here are about 170,000 clones, around 78% occurring once; the ten biggest clones make up around 1.9%. The source of the sample is a study of cytomegalovirus exposure and HLA in healthy donors. This TCR came from a woman under 40 in good health and CMV-seropositive. The V and J genes are TRBV2 and TRBJ1-1; the match to TRBD1 covers 10 bases. Sequences were obtained from PBMCs. The CDR3, as DNA: TGTGCCACCGCGGGACAGGGGTTCACTGAAGCTTTCTTT. This codes for CATAGQGFTEAFF. Full variable domain (rest looked up from reference TRBV2 and TRBJ1-1): EPEVTQTPSHQVTQMGQEVILRCVPISNHLYFYWYRQILGQKVEFLVSFYNNEISEKSEIFDDQFSVERPDGSNFTLKIRSTKLEDSAMYFCATAGQGFTEAFFGQGTRLTVV.